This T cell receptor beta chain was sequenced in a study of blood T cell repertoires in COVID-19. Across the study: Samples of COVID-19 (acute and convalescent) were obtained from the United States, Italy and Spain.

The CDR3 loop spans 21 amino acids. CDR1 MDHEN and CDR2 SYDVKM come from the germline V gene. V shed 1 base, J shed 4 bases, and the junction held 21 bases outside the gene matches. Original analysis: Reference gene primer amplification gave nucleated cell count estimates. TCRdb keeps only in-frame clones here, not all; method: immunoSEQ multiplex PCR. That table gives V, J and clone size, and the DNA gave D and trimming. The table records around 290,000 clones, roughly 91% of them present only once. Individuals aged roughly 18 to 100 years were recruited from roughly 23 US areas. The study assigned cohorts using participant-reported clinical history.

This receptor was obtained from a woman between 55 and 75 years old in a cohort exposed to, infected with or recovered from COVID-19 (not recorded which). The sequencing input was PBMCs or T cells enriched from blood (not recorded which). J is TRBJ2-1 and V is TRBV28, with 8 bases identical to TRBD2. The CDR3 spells CASSLSGGTPKFARLYNEQFF. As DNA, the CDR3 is TGTGCCAGCAGTTTATCGGGAGGGACACCAAAATTTGCCCGCCTATACAATGAGCAGTTCTTC. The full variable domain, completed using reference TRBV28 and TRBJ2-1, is DVKVTQSSRYLVKRTGEKVFLECVQDMDHENMFWYRQDPGLGLRLIYFSYDVKMKEKGDIPEGYSVSREKKERFSLILESASTNQTSMYLCASSLSGGTPKFARLYNEQFFGPGTRLTVL.